This record looks at one T cell receptor beta chain sequence and its context. No antigen is known for it. This record belongs to a study of cytomegalovirus exposure and HLA in healthy donors. Study-wide results and caveats: Most CMV-associated TCR beta chains appeared HLA-restricted in a later analysis.

Unrecorded immune exposures were likely, despite nominal health at sampling. The CDR3 covers 16 residues. V was clipped by 5 bases and J by 4 bases; unmatched bases: 6. Germline V gene data show CDR1 as SGHTA and CDR2 as FQGTGA. The primer mix had 60 Vbeta and 13 Jbeta primers. Here immunoSEQ multiplex PCR was the method, and the copy in TCRdb shows in-frame clones only, minus some. The sample lists roughly 170,000 clones, about three quarters occurring once. V usage is TRBV7-3 and J usage is TRBJ2-3, with 13 bases that match TRBD2. The sequence was collected from a female donor in good health and CMV-seronegative. Sequenced input: PBMCs. The CDR3 reads CASSTSGRAWADTQYF. In DNA form, the CDR3 reads TGTGCCAGCAGCACTAGCGGGAGGGCCTGGGCAGATACGCAGTATTTT.